Listed below are T cell receptor beta chains from one sample, sequenced in a study of preoperative IRX-2 immunotherapy in early breast cancer. Clones were sequenced by immunoSEQ multiplex PCR, and TCRdb holds only the in-frame ones, with some missing. In the table there are more than 25,000 clones, about 81% of which are singletons. The starting material was lymph node tissue, obtained after IRX-2 immunotherapy. The receptors derive from a human donor with breast cancer. CDR3s include the opening cysteine and the closing phenylalanine or tryptophan. The D gene is left open where the match is weak. Clone size appears in some rows only: once, few, many, or a class for an expanded clone.

TRBD1	-	TRBV5-1	TRBJ1-4	TGCGCCAGCAGCTTCGGACAGGGAGGTAATGAAAAACTGTTTTTT	CASSFGQGGNEKLFF
TRBD2	-	TRBV5-1	TRBJ2-3	TGCGCCAGCAGCTTGGCCGGGACTAGTAGCGATACGCAGTATTTT	CASSLAGTSSDTQYF
-	few	TRBV30	TRBJ1-5	TGTGCCTGGAGCACGGGTACGGGGAATCAGCCCCAGCATTTT	CAWSTGTGNQPQHF
TRBD1	-	TRBV14	TRBJ1-5	TGTGCCAGCAGCCAAGCTCCGGACAGGGTAACTGTGAATCAGCCCCAGCATTTT	CASSQAPDRVTVNQPQHF
-	-	TRBV25-1	TRBJ2-6	TGTGCCAGCACCGTTGCCGGGGACTCTGGGGCCAACGTCCTGACTTTC	CASTVAGDSGANVLTF
-	-	TRBV11-3	TRBJ2-3	TGTGCCAGCAGCTCCAACGGCAACACAGATACGCAGTATTTT	CASSSNGNTDTQYF
TRBD1	once	TRBV5-1	TRBJ1-6	TGCGCCAGCAGCTCGAACCGACAGGGAAGTAATTCACCCCTCCACTTT	CASSSNRQGSNSPLHF
-	once	TRBV10-3	TRBJ2-2	TGTGCCATCAGTGAGTTCGGTAGCGGGAACACCGGGGAGCTGTTTTTT	CAISEFGSGNTGELFF
TRBD2	-	TRBV11-3	TRBJ2-7	TGTGCCAGCAGGGTGAGGACTAGCACGGACGAGCAGTACTTC	CASRVRTSTDEQYF
-	-	TRBV29-1	TRBJ1-6	TGCAGCGTTGACTCAGGGAAGGGGAATTCACCCCTCCACTTT	CSVDSGKGNSPLHF
-	-	TRBV6-8	TRBJ1-5	TGTGCCAGCAGTCAAGCTGACGGACAGCCCCAGCATTTT	CASSQADGQPQHF
-	-	TRBV19	TRBJ1-3	TGTGCCAGTAGCCAAGATGGACGGACTCCTCTCTGGAAACACCATAATTTT	CASSQDGRTPLWKHHNF
-	-	TRBV10-1	TRBJ1-1	TGCGCCAGCAGTGCCGGACAAATGAACACTGAAGCTTTCTTT	CASSAGQMNTEAFF
-	-	TRBV19	TRBJ1-6	TGTGCCAGTAGTCCTTATTCAAATAATTCACCCCTCCACTTT	CASSPYSNNSPLHF
-	-	TRBV11-3	TRBJ2-3	TGTGCCAGCAGCCAAAGACTTCTTAGCACAGATACGCAGTATTTT	CASSQRLLSTDTQYF
-	-	TRBV29-1	TRBJ2-3	TGCAGCGTTAGGCGGGAAATCACAGATACGCAGTATTTT	CSVRREITDTQYF
TRBD1	once	TRBV18	TRBJ1-2	TGTGCCAGCTCATTGCCGGGACAGGGAGTCTATGGCTACACCTTC	CASSLPGQGVYGYTF
TRBD1	-	TRBV11-3	TRBJ1-1	TGTGCCAGCAGCCCCAGGGGGGCCACCAACACTGAAGCTTTCTTT	CASSPRGATNTEAFF
-	-	TRBV11-3	TRBJ1-5	TGTGCCAGCAGCTTGTGGGGGGCGGGCAATCAGCCCCAGCATTTT	CASSLWGAGNQPQHF
-	-	TRBV28	TRBJ1-2	TGTGCCAGCACCACCGTTGGGAGCGGAGGCTACACCTTC	CASTTVGSGGYTF
TRBD1	-	TRBV11-1	TRBJ1-3	TGTGCCAGCAGCTTGCAACAGGGGGGAAACACCATATATTTT	CASSLQQGGNTIYF
-	-	TRBV6-8	TRBJ2-1	TGTGCCAGCAGCTATTCCCCCCATGAGCAGTTCTTC	CASSYSPHEQFF
-	-	TRBV6-8	TRBJ1-5	TGTGCCAGCAGTGACGGGGGGAATCAGCCCCAGCATTTT	CASSDGGNQPQHF
-	once	TRBV2	TRBJ1-3	TGTGCCAGCAGTGAGAGGTCTAGCTCTGGAAACACCATATATTTT	CASSERSSSGNTIYF
-	-	TRBV19	TRBJ1-2	TGTGCCAGTAGTATATCACAGGGCCCCTATGGCTACACCTTC	CASSISQGPYGYTF
-	-	TRBV18	TRBJ1-1	TGTGCCAGCTCACCACCCCCAGGGGCGGACACTGAAGCTTTCTTT	CASSPPPGADTEAFF
TRBD1	few	TRBV19	TRBJ1-1	TGTGCCAGTACCTCCCGGGACAGGGGTACTGAAGCTTTCTTT	CASTSRDRGTEAFF
-	-	TRBV29-1	TRBJ2-1	TGCAGCGTTGAGGGGTTGGAGACAGGCACCTTTATACCGCCCTACAATGAGCAGTTCTTC	CSVEGLETGTFIPPYNEQFF
-	-	TRBV19	TRBJ2-7	TGTGCCAGTAGTACCACCCTCGGACATTCCTACGAGCAGTACTTC	CASSTTLGHSYEQYF
-	-	TRBV19	TRBJ1-5	TGTGCCAGTAGGAGCGGGAAAAATAGCAATCAGCCCCAGCATTTT	CASRSGKNSNQPQHF
TRBD1	-	TRBV29-1	TRBJ2-1	TGCAGCGCTAAACCAGGGGGCCAGTACAATGAGCAGTTCTTC	CSAKPGGQYNEQFF
TRBD1	-	TRBV7-7	TRBJ1-5	TGTGCCAGCAGCTTAGTAGGGGGCGAAGGACAGCCCCAGCATTTT	CASSLVGGEGQPQHF
-	-	TRBV18	TRBJ2-2	TGTGCCTGGTCAGGGGTTCACACCGGGGAGCTGTTTTTT	CAWSGVHTGELFF
-	once	TRBV19	TRBJ1-4	TGTGCCAGTAGCACCCGGGGGGCGGGTTCAACTAATGAAAAACTGTTTTTT	CASSTRGAGSTNEKLFF